What follows are 17 T cell receptor beta chains derived from one specimen sequenced in a study of blood T cell repertoires in COVID-19. Libraries were prepared by immunoSEQ multiplex PCR; TCRdb keeps only in-frame clonotypes and omits some of them. This sample has about 12,000 clones; 88% occur once, and the top ten carry over 25%. Sample: peripheral blood. The origin of the receptors is a human donor in a cohort sampled during active COVID-19.

The J gene is TRBJ2-3, the V gene TRBV11-2; 9 bases agree with TRBD2. V was clipped by 1 base and J by 2 bases; unmatched bases: 4. Germline values: CDR1 SGHAT, CDR2 FQNNGV. CDR3 size: 16 residues. The CDR3 reads CASSLGLAGITDTQYF. The CDR3 DNA sequence: TGTGCCAGCAGCTTAGGCCTAGCGGGGATCACAGATACGCAGTATTTT. The complete variable domain, with remaining parts taken from reference TRBV11-2 and TRBJ2-3, reads EAGVAQSPRYKIIEKRQSVAFWCNPISGHATLYWYQQILGQGPKLLIQFQNNGVVDDSQLPKDRFSAERLKGVDSTLKIQPAKLEDSAVYLCASSLGLAGITDTQYFGPGTRLTVL.

J is TRBJ1-1 and V is TRBV7-8; 8 bases map to TRBD1. V shed 5 bases and J 4 bases; nucleotides not matched to a gene: 6. The CDR3 extends over 14 amino acids. Per the germline V gene, CDR1 is SGHVS and CDR2 is FQNEAQ. The CDR3 coding sequence is TGTGCCAGCAGCGGACAGGGAGGCGGCACTGAAGCTTTCTTT. Its protein product is CASSGQGGGTEAFF.

The chain carries TRBV25-1 and TRBJ2-2, with 8 bases lining up with TRBD2. Germline V gives CDR1 MGHDK, CDR2 SYGVNS. V lost 4 bases and J lost 7; bases outside the gene matches: 8. The CDR3 is 15 amino acids. CDR3 sequence (DNA): TGTGCCAGCAGTGTAACTAGCGGAGCGGACGGGGAGCTGTTTTTT. It translates to CASSVTSGADGELFF.

V and J are TRBV19 and TRBJ2-1, with TRBD2 as a possible D gene (6 bases). Trimming pared 5 bases from V and 0 bases from J, leaving 14 bases between. From germline, CDR1 is LNHDA and CDR2 SQIVND (reference sequence). CDR3 length equals 16 residues. CDR3: CASSPRDGSSYNEQFF. The CDR3 DNA sequence: TGTGCCAGTAGTCCCCGGGACGGGAGCTCCTACAATGAGCAGTTCTTC.

This rearrangement joins TRBV9 to TRBJ2-7; D is perhaps TRBD1 (5 bases). Germline lookup yields CDR1 SGDLS and CDR2 YYNGEE. V lost 0 bases, J lost 4 bases, and 14 bases lay in between. CDR3 size: 15 residues. The CDR3 sequence: CASSVGVTKGYEQYF. The CDR3 DNA reads as TGTGCCAGCAGCGTAGGGGTTACTAAGGGGTACGAGCAGTACTTC.

The V call is TRBV15, the J call TRBJ1-6; 9 bases are a match to TRBD1. The ends lost 5 bases at V and 11 bases at J; junction bases unmatched: 10. CDR1 is LNHNV, CDR2 YYDKDF, per germline (reference sequence). This CDR3 contains 15 residues. In DNA, the CDR3 is TGTGCCACCAGCGAGGGGGACAGGGACAATCCACCCCTCCACTTT. It codes for CATSEGDRDNPPLHF. Full variable domain (remainder filled in from reference TRBV15 and TRBJ1-6): DAMVIQNPRYQVTQFGKPVTLSCSQTLNHNVMYWYQQKSSQAPKLLFHYYDKDFNNEADTPDNFQSRRPNTSFCFLDIRSPGLGDTAMYLCATSEGDRDNPPLHFGNGTRLTVT.

The chain has TRBV5-4 and TRBJ1-5, with D uncertain. The CDR3 is 14 amino acids. CDR1 and CDR2 (germline): SGHNT, YYREEE (reference sequence). Trimming removed 2 bases at V and 7 bases at J, with 13 bases between. Written as DNA, the CDR3 is TGTGCCAGCAGCTTCGGACCGAGCGGGCAGCCCCAGCATTTT. It encodes CASSFGPSGQPQHF.

This chain links TRBV6-6 with TRBJ1-2, with D possibly being TRBD1 (6 bases). Germline assignment: CDR1 MNHNY and CDR2 SVGAGI (reference sequence). V gave up 6 bases and J gave up 2 bases, with 13 bases separating them. The CDR3 extends over 14 amino acids. The CDR3, as DNA: TGTGCCAGCAGCGCACTGGGACACAACTATGGCTACACCTTC. It translates to CASSALGHNYGYTF.

The chain recombines TRBV7-8 with TRBJ1-5; 7 positions match TRBD1. This CDR3 region has 15 residues. Germline CDR1 reads SGHVS; CDR2 reads FQNEAQ. The J segment lost 3 bases and the V segment lost 5 bases, leaving 7 bases of the junction unmatched. Written as DNA, the CDR3 is TGTGCCAGCAGCGTAAACAGGGGAGTCAATCAGCCCCAGCATTTT. Encoded protein: CASSVNRGVNQPQHF.

The gene calls are TRBV12-5 and TRBJ1-1; D uncertain. Looked up from germline, CDR1 is LGHNT and CDR2 is FRNRAP. V lost 3 bases and J lost 6, with 8 bases in between. CDR3 size: 12 residues. The CDR3 sequence is CASGFPRPEAFF. Written as DNA, the CDR3 is TGTGCTAGTGGTTTTCCTAGGCCTGAAGCTTTCTTT.

V is TRBV29-1 and J is TRBJ2-3; no definite D call. This CDR3 region has 12 residues. V lost 1 base, J lost 2 bases, and 4 bases lay in between. The V gene's germline CDR1 is SQVTM and CDR2 ANQGSEA. For the CDR3, the DNA is TGCAGCGTTGAAGCTAACACAGATACGCAGTATTTT. Translated, it gives CSVEANTDTQYF.

V is TRBV5-1 and J is TRBJ1-4; D gene ambiguous. The V and J ends lost 7 bases and 3 bases respectively, with 10 bases between them. CDR1 SGHRS and CDR2 YFSETQ come from the germline V gene. The CDR3 spans 13 residues. The CDR3 reads CASGSRANEKLFF. In nucleotides, the CDR3 is TGCGCCAGCGGCTCACGGGCTAATGAAAAACTGTTTTTT.

The V call is TRBV4-1, the J call TRBJ2-1, with TRBD1 matching 9 bases. CDR3 length: 15 residues. Germline assignment: CDR1 MGHRA and CDR2 YSYEKL. The V segment lost 1 base and the J segment 4 bases; nucleotides outside the gene matches: 2. CDR3 region: CASSQGTGEYNEQFF. CDR3 sequence (DNA): TGCGCCAGCAGCCAAGGGACAGGGGAGTACAATGAGCAGTTCTTC.

The CDR3 DNA reads as TGCGCCAGCAGCTTGGCCGGGCAGGGGATCTCCACTGAAGCTTTCTTT. It codes for CASSLAGQGISTEAFF. This chain connects TRBV5-1 to TRBJ1-1; D perhaps matches TRBD1 (6 bases). This CDR3 is 16 amino acids long. V gave up 0 bases and J gave up 4 bases, with 16 bases separating them. The germline V gene encodes CDR1 SGHRS and CDR2 YFSETQ.

Only one count was recorded for this clone. The chain has TRBV29-1 and TRBJ1-1; possibly TRBD1 for D (5 bases). The CDR3 length is 13 residues. CDR1 and CDR2 (germline): SQVTM, ANQGSEA. V was cut by 6 bases and J by 10 bases, with 21 bases left in between. The CDR3 bases are TGCAGCGTCGGCAGGGCGGGGCTTTTGGGAGCTTTCTTT. Protein product: CSVGRAGLLGAFF. The variable domain in full, with the rest retrieved from reference TRBV29-1 and TRBJ1-1, is SAVISQKPSRDICQRGTSLTIQCQVDSQVTMMFWYRQQPGQSLTLIATANQGSEATYESGFVIDKFPISRPNLTFSTLTVSNMSPEDSSIYLCSVGRAGLLGAFFGQGTRLTVV.

This clone has more than one count but fewer than ten. This chain joins TRBV18 and TRBJ2-2; TRBD1 is a possible D gene (6 bases). From germline, CDR1 is KGHSH and CDR2 LQKENI. CDR3 length: 15 amino acids. The V gene lost 5 bases and the J gene lost 6 bases, with 16 bases spanning the gap. The DNA of the CDR3 is TGTGCCAGCTCAGGAAACAGGGATACGGCCGGGGAGCTGTTTTTT. Translation: CASSGNRDTAGELFF.

This clone was seen once. The rearrangement links TRBV5-1 to TRBJ1-1; TRBD1 might be the D (5 bases). Germline CDR1 and CDR2: SGHRS and YFSETQ. The CDR3 totals 15 residues. V was shortened by 0 bases and J by 1 base, with 10 bases between the two germline ends. CDR3 amino acids: CASSLAPRGNTEAFF. CDR3 DNA: TGCGCCAGCAGCTTGGCGCCTAGGGGGAACACTGAAGCTTTCTTT.